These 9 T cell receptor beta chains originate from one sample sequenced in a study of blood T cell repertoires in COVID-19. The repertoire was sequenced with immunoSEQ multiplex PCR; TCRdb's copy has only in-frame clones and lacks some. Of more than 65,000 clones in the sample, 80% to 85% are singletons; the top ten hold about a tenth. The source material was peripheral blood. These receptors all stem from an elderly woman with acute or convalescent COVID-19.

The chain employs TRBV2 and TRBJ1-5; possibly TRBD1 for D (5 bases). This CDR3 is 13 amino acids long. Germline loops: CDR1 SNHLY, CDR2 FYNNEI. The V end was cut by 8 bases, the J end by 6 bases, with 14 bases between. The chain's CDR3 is CASGGEKGQPQHF. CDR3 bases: TGTGCCAGCGGGGGGGAAAAAGGTCAGCCCCAGCATTTT.

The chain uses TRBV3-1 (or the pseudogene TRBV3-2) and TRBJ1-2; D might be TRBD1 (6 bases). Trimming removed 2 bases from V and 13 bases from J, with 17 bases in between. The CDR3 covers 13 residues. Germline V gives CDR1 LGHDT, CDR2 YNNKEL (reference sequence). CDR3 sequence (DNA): TGTGCCAGCAGCCAAACGGACAGTCAGGAGGCCACCTTC. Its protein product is CASSQTDSQEATF.

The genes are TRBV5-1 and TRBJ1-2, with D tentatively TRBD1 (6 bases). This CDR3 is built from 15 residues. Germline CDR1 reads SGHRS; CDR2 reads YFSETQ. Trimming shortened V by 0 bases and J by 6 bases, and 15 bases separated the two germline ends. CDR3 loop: CASSLVAGEGHGYTF. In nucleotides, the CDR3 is TGCGCCAGCAGCTTGGTAGCAGGGGAAGGCCATGGCTACACCTTC.

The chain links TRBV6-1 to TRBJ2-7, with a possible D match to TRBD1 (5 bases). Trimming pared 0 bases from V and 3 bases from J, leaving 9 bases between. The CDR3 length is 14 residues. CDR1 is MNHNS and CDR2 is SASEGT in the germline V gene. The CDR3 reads CASSEAFDSYEQYF. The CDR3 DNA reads TGTGCCAGCAGTGAAGCGTTCGACAGCTACGAGCAGTACTTC.

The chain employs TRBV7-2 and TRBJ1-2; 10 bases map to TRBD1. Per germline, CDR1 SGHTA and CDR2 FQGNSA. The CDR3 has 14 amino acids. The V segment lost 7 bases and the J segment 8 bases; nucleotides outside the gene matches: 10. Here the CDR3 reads CASTHRQGAWGYTF. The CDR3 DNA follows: TGTGCCAGCACCCACCGACAGGGGGCATGGGGCTACACCTTC.

In DNA, the CDR3 is TGTGCCACCAGCAGAGCTGAGGGACAGGGGTACTCACCCCTCCACTTT. Residues: CATSRAEGQGYSPLHF. This chain uses TRBV15 with TRBJ1-6, with 10 positions matching TRBD1. The V and J ends lost 1 base and 10 bases, in that order; junction bases with no gene match: 7. Per the germline V gene, CDR1 is LNHNV and CDR2 is YYDKDF (reference sequence). The CDR3 length is 16 residues.

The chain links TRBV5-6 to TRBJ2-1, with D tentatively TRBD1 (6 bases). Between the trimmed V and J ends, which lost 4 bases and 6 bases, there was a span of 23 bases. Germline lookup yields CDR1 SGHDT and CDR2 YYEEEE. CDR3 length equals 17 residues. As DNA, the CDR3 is TGTGCCAGCAGCCTAGGTCCGCCAGGGGATCCCACCAATGAGCAGTTCTTC. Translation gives CASSLGPPGDPTNEQFF.

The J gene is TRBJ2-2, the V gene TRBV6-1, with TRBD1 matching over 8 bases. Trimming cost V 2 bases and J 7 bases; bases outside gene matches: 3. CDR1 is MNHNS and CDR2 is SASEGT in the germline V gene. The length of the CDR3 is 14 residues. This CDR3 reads CASSEQGAIGELFF. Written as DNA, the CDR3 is TGTGCCAGCAGTGAACAGGGGGCGATCGGGGAGCTGTTTTTT.

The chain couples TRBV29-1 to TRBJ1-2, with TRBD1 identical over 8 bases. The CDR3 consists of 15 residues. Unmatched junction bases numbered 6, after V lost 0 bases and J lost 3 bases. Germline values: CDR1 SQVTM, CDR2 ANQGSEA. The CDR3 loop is CSVEDPGQGYYGYTF. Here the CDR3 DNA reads TGCAGCGTTGAAGATCCCGGACAGGGCTACTATGGCTACACCTTC.